A single sample is the source of the 27 T cell receptor beta chains below, sequenced in a study of T cell repertoires in cytomegalovirus infection. TCRdb processed the reads anew with MiXCR; each CDR3 protein has one entry. The sample carries around 290,000 distinct CDR3 sequences, 20% to 30% recorded once. Material: PBMCs. Source of these receptors: a human donor in good health (CMV status not recorded). Some clones in this sample may be carry-over from other donors' samples.

To note about this clonotype: A much larger clone lies one base from this, so it may be a read error. V is TRBV28 and J is TRBJ2-1, with D unclear. Germline CDR1 MDHEN, CDR2 SYDVKM. V was trimmed by 2 bases and J by 6 bases, leaving 11 bases between them. CDR3 length: 14 residues. The CDR3 protein is CASSLRQWFNEQFF. CDR3 in DNA: TGTGCCAGCAGTTTACGGCAGTGGTTCAATGAGCAGTTCTTC.

V usage is TRBV5-6 and J usage is TRBJ1-2; a weak D match, TRBD1 (5 bases). Germline assignment: CDR1 SGHDT and CDR2 YYEEEE. This CDR3 comprises 12 residues. The germline V and J ends were trimmed by 4 bases and 7 bases, with 11 bases remaining between them. The CDR3 DNA sequence: TGTGCCAGCAGCACACAGGAGGCTGGCTACACCTTC. As protein: CASSTQEAGYTF.

This sequence joins TRBV28 and TRBJ2-2; 10 positions match TRBD1. V shed 5 bases and J 3 bases; nucleotides not matched to a gene: 6. CDR1 MDHEN and CDR2 SYDVKM come from the germline V gene. The CDR3 is 16 amino acids. Here the CDR3 DNA reads TGTGCCAGCAGTGGGACAGGGGAAGAGGACACCGGGGAGCTGTTTTTT. Translation gives CASSGTGEEDTGELFF.

Concerning this clonotype itself: One base away lies a much larger clone, so this may be a sequencing read error. The chain carries TRBV7-4 and TRBJ2-5, with D perhaps matching TRBD1 (5 bases). The V gene lost 4 bases and the J gene lost 5 bases, with 11 bases spanning the gap. Per the germline V gene, CDR1 is SGHVT and CDR2 is SQSDAQ. The CDR3 extends over 13 amino acids. This CDR3 reads CASSSDKGETQYF. The CDR3 DNA sequence: TGTGCCAGCAGCTCCGACAAGGGGGAGACCCAGTACTTC.

This clonotype was seen repeatedly, ten times or more. This rearrangement joins TRBV7-2 to TRBJ2-3; possible D gene TRBD2, 6 bases. The V and J ends lost 5 bases and 2 bases respectively, with 17 bases between them. CDR3 size: 16 residues. In germline, CDR1 is SGHTA, CDR2 FQGNSA. CDR3 in DNA: TGTGCCAGCAGCGAAACCGTCCTAGCGTTCACAGATACGCAGTATTTT. Its translation: CASSETVLAFTDTQYF. Looking up the rest from reference TRBV7-2 and TRBJ2-3 gives the full variable domain: GAGVSQSPSNKVTEKGKDVELRCDPISGHTALYWYRQSLGQGLEFLIYFQGNSAPDKSGLPSDRFSAERTGGSVSTLTIQRTQQEDSAVYLCASSETVLAFTDTQYFGPGTRLTVL.

This clonotype has just a few counts. The chain's CDR3 is CASSRTGYGYTF. In DNA, the CDR3 is TGTGCCAGCAGTCGAACGGGGTATGGCTACACCTTC. The gene calls are TRBV5-6 and TRBJ1-2; D is unresolved. The ends were cut back, 5 bases at V and 5 bases at J, with 10 bases in the middle. The CDR3 covers 12 residues. CDR1 and CDR2 (germline): SGHDT, YYEEEE.

The chain has TRBV10-3 and TRBJ2-1; 8 bases agree with TRBD2. V lost 10 bases and J lost 6; bases outside the gene matches: 17. From germline, CDR1 is ENHRY and CDR2 SYGVKD. The CDR3 sequence is 16 residues long. The CDR3 is CATEINSGIRLNEQFF. The CDR3 nucleotides are TGTGCCACGGAAATTAATAGCGGGATTCGCCTCAATGAGCAGTTCTTC.

By proportion, this clonotype is medium-sized. The J gene is TRBJ1-5, the V gene TRBV7-2; D gene ambiguous. V was cut by 2 bases and J by 3 bases, with 5 bases left in between. Germline loops: CDR1 SGHTA, CDR2 FQGNSA. The CDR3 is made up of 13 amino acids. The CDR3 nucleotides are TGTGCCAGCAGCTTAATCGACAATCAGCCCCAGCATTTT. Translation: CASSLIDNQPQHF.

The genes are TRBV19 and TRBJ2-2; D is unresolved. V was shortened by 7 bases and J by 5 bases, with 14 bases between the two germline ends. This CDR3 contains 14 residues. In germline, CDR1 is LNHDA, CDR2 SQIVND (reference sequence). CDR3 coding DNA: TGTGCCAGTATTAGAAAGGAGCTTACCGGGGAGCTGTTTTTT. Its protein is CASIRKELTGELFF.

This clonotype has more than one count but fewer than ten. The chain joins TRBV2 to TRBJ1-5, with 7 bases identical to TRBD1. Looked up from germline, CDR1 is SNHLY and CDR2 is FYNNEI. The V segment lost 2 bases and the J segment 6 bases; nucleotides outside the gene matches: 4. CDR3 length: 14 residues. DNA of the CDR3: TGTGCCAGCAGTGAACAGGGGGTGGGTCAGCCCCAGCATTTT. It translates to CASSEQGVGQPQHF.

This clonotype was counted between two and nine times. The gene calls are TRBV7-2 and TRBJ2-2; either TRBD1 or TRBD2 may fit D (5 bases each). Germline lookup yields CDR1 SGHTA and CDR2 FQGNSA. There are 17 residues in the CDR3. V lost 0 bases to trimming and J lost 5 bases, with 16 bases between them. CDR3 in amino acids: CASSLAGPTIRTGELFF. CDR3 nucleotides: TGTGCCAGCAGCTTAGCGGGACCGACGATCAGGACCGGGGAGCTGTTTTTT.

V usage is TRBV18 and J usage is TRBJ2-3; 11 bases are a match to TRBD2. CDR3 length: 17 amino acids. The ends lost 4 bases at V and 4 bases at J; junction bases unmatched: 10. Germline lookup yields CDR1 KGHSH and CDR2 LQKENI. Written as DNA, the CDR3 is TGTGCCAGCTCACAAACGGCGACTAGCGGGATATCAGATACGCAGTATTTT. Translated, it gives CASSQTATSGISDTQYF.

The sample holds a few counts of this clonotype. The V and J genes are TRBV7-2 and TRBJ1-5; no firm D call. V dropped 5 bases and J dropped 4 bases, with 9 bases sitting between them. CDR1 and CDR2 from the germline V gene are SGHTA and FQGNSA. This CDR3 is 13 amino acids long. DNA for the CDR3: TGTGCCAGCAGCCCATATGTAAATCAGCCCCAGCATTTT. Translation: CASSPYVNQPQHF. The whole variable domain, filled in from reference TRBV7-2 and TRBJ1-5, reads GAGVSQSPSNKVTEKGKDVELRCDPISGHTALYWYRQSLGQGLEFLIYFQGNSAPDKSGLPSDRFSAERTGGSVSTLTIQRTQQEDSAVYLCASSPYVNQPQHFGDGTRLSIL.

The chain combines TRBV19 with TRBJ1-1, with 8 bases that match TRBD1. The CDR3 has 13 residues. With V trimmed by 5 bases and J by 10 bases, 9 bases remained unmatched. CDR1 is LNHDA, CDR2 SQIVND, per germline (reference sequence). DNA for the CDR3: TGTGCCAGTAGTCCCGGACAGGGCTCGGGAGCTTTCTTT. This codes for CASSPGQGSGAFF.

This rearrangement joins TRBV12-3 or TRBV12-4 to TRBJ1-5; D is perhaps TRBD1 (6 bases). V lost 7 bases and J lost 2, with 15 bases in between. The CDR3 loop spans 15 amino acids. The CDR3 coding sequence is TGTGCCAGCACCGTAAGAGGGGGGGGCAATCAGCCCCAGCATTTT. Translation gives CASTVRGGGNQPQHF.

This clonotype was found a few times. CDR3: CASSLLTGKHEQFF. The DNA for the CDR3 is TGTGCCAGCAGTTTATTGACAGGGAAGCATGAGCAGTTCTTC. The J gene is TRBJ2-1, the V gene TRBV28; 7 bases are a match to TRBD1. Germline V lookup: CDR1 MDHEN, CDR2 SYDVKM. This CDR3 region has 14 residues. V shed 1 base, J shed 8 bases, and the junction held 5 bases outside the gene matches.

This clonotype was counted many times. This chain connects TRBV5-4 to TRBJ2-6; no definite D call. V was cut by 1 base and J by 2 bases, with 4 bases left in between. The CDR3 totals 14 residues. From germline, CDR1 is SGHNT and CDR2 YYREEE (reference sequence). DNA for the CDR3: TGTGCCAGCAGCTTGCCAGCTGGGGCCAACGTCCTGACTTTC. Residues: CASSLPAGANVLTF.

The chain carries TRBV6-5 and TRBJ1-2, with no clear D. The germline V gene encodes CDR1 MNHEY and CDR2 SVGAGI. This CDR3 is built from 14 residues. V dropped 0 bases and J dropped 5 bases, with 10 bases sitting between them. CDR3 loop: CASSYSTQTYGYTF. Here the CDR3 DNA reads TGTGCCAGCAGTTACTCGACACAAACATATGGCTACACCTTC.

The rearrangement joins TRBV7-9 to TRBJ2-7; 8 nucleotides line up with TRBD2. From germline, CDR1 is SEHNR and CDR2 FQNEAQ (reference sequence). The CDR3 is 14 residues long. V trimming: 6 bases; J trimming: 2 bases; junction bases outside the gene matches: 6. The CDR3 here is CASRDTSGPYEQYV. CDR3 DNA sequence: TGTGCCAGCAGAGATACTAGCGGACCCTACGAGCAGTACGTC.

This clonotype was seen more than once but under ten times. The chain links TRBV7-2 to TRBJ2-2; perhaps TRBD2 as D (5 bases). The V end lost 5 bases, the J end lost 1 base, and 11 bases lay between the germline ends. The CDR3 has 15 residues. Germline V gene sequence: CDR1 SGHTA, CDR2 FQGNSA. CDR3 DNA: TGTGCCAGCAGCCCCGGACTGGTGAACACCGGGGAGCTGTTTTTT. It translates to CASSPGLVNTGELFF.

The chain carries TRBV20-1 and TRBJ1-1; D not certain. The germline CDR1 and CDR2 sequences are DFQATT and SNEGSKA (reference sequence). This CDR3 has 13 amino acids. The V and J ends lost 6 bases and 2 bases respectively, with 13 bases between them. This CDR3 is CSAPLQLNTEAFF. The CDR3 bases are TGCAGTGCACCACTTCAGCTAAACACTGAAGCTTTCTTT.

V and J are TRBV7-2 and TRBJ2-1; D uncertain. Germline-derived CDR1 and CDR2 are SGHTA and FQGNSA. The CDR3 has 11 residues. V was trimmed by 5 bases and J by 9 bases, leaving 8 bases between them. The CDR3 region has the DNA TGTGCCAGCAGCCAACCCTCTGAGCAGTTCTTC. Amino acids: CASSQPSEQFF. The variable domain in full, with the rest retrieved from reference TRBV7-2 and TRBJ2-1, is GAGVSQSPSNKVTEKGKDVELRCDPISGHTALYWYRQSLGQGLEFLIYFQGNSAPDKSGLPSDRFSAERTGGSVSTLTIQRTQQEDSAVYLCASSQPSEQFFGPGTRLTVL.

In its sample, this clonotype was seen a few times. The genes are TRBV25-1 and TRBJ1-2, with no clear D. Germline V CDR1 and CDR2: MGHDK, SYGVNS. The germline V and J ends were trimmed by 1 base and 4 bases, with 4 bases remaining between them. The CDR3 totals 12 residues. This CDR3 reads CASSELAYGYTF. The CDR3 DNA follows: TGTGCCAGCAGTGAATTGGCCTATGGCTACACCTTC.

The V gene is TRBV19, the J gene TRBJ2-3; either TRBD1 or TRBD2 may supply D (5 bases each). Per germline, CDR1 LNHDA and CDR2 SQIVND (reference sequence). Trimming removed 3 bases at V and 2 bases at J, with 9 bases between. The CDR3 contains 14 residues. The CDR3: CASSMPGPTDTQYF. In DNA, the CDR3 is TGTGCCAGTAGTATGCCGGGACCCACAGATACGCAGTATTTT.

For the CDR3, the DNA is TGTGCCAGCAGGTCCGATAGCGGGAGAGACTACAATGAGCAGTTCTTC. Translated, it gives CASRSDSGRDYNEQFF. The V gene is TRBV6-2 or TRBV6-3, the J gene TRBJ2-1; TRBD2 agrees at 9 bases. V shed 6 bases and J 3 bases; nucleotides not matched to a gene: 9. Germline CDR1 MNHEY, CDR2 SVGEGT. This CDR3 has 16 amino acids.

V and J are TRBV6-8 and TRBJ2-1; D gene unclear. Per germline, CDR1 MNHGY and CDR2 SAAAGT. Trimming cost V 7 bases and J 7 bases, with 11 bases left between them. The CDR3 contains 12 residues. The DNA of the CDR3 is TGTGCCAGCAACCCCAAGCAGAATGAGCAGTTCTTC. It is translated as CASNPKQNEQFF.

The chain couples TRBV28 to TRBJ2-2; D not resolved. The V and J ends lost 8 bases and 1 base respectively, with 8 bases between them. The germline gives CDR1 MDHEN, CDR2 SYDVKM. The CDR3 sequence is 13 residues long. CDR3 DNA: TGTGCCAGCTGGAGCCAGAACACCGGGGAGCTGTTTTTT. Translated, it gives CASWSQNTGELFF.